The sequence of this T cell receptor beta chain was determined in a study of T cell responses to AZD1222 COVID-19 vaccine. Produced via immunoSEQ multiplex PCR; TCRdb's table is partial and in-frame only. The sample lists fewer than 200,000 clones; approximately 90% were seen once. Germline V gene lookup returns CDR1 LGHDT and CDR2 YNNKEL (reference sequence). V was clipped by 3 bases and J by 4 bases; unmatched bases: 11. There are 19 residues in the CDR3. This chain uses TRBV3-1 (or the pseudogene TRBV3-2) with TRBJ2-3; 15 nucleotides line up with TRBD2. The TCR sequence derives from an adult in good health. The specimen comprised peripheral blood, sampled on day 0 of AZD1222 vaccination. This CDR3 is CASSHLRTSGGAVSDTQYF. The CDR3 DNA reads as TGTGCCAGCAGCCATCTAAGGACTAGCGGGGGGGCCGTGTCAGATACGCAGTATTTT.